This TCR beta chain was profiled in a study of T cells expressing NK-cell markers. Study details: Sorted CD3+CD56+NKG2C+, CD3+CD56+NKG2C- and CD3+CD56-NKG2C+ T cells provided the TCR beta repertoires.

TCRdb reprocessed the 5' RACE reads; each CDR3 protein has one entry and no DNA is given. This specimen shows about 460,000 distinct CDR3 sequences; the ten leading clones hold over 1.3%. The CDR3 consists of 12 residues. Germline-derived CDR1 and CDR2 are LGHNT and FRNRAP. This receptor was identified in a woman between 45 and 65 years old in good health. The specimen was blood T cells: a sorted CD56 or NKG2C T cell subset, CD4+ or CD8+ T cells, or bulk PBMC T cells (not recorded which). The V and J genes are TRBV12-5 and TRBJ1-5. This CDR3 is CASGISNQPQHF.